A single sample is the source of the 2 T cell receptor beta chains below, sequenced in a study of CD8 T cells in ankylosing spondylitis. Each CDR3 protein gets one entry after TCRdb re-called the 5' RACE reads with MiXCR. Among 210,000 or so distinct CDR3 sequences, more than 25% were seen once, and the ten largest hold 5% to 7.5%. The sample was blood, either unsorted or a sorted T cell fraction (not recorded which). The origin of the receptors is a male donor with ankylosing spondylitis or in good health (not recorded which).

V gene TRBV7-2 combines with J gene TRBJ2-1; TRBD2 agrees at 16 bases. Trimming cost V 5 bases and J 9 bases; bases outside gene matches: 10. CDR3 size: 17 residues. Per germline, CDR1 SGHTA and CDR2 FQGNSA. CDR3 protein: CASSPGGLAGGLGEQFF. CDR3 nucleotides: TGTGCCAGCAGCCCAGGGGGACTAGCGGGAGGGCTAGGTGAGCAGTTCTTC.

The chain links TRBV20-1 to TRBJ2-5, with 11 nucleotides matching TRBD2. The germline V gene encodes CDR1 DFQATT and CDR2 SNEGSKA (reference sequence). J was trimmed by 1 base and V by 1 base; bases with no gene match: 5. The CDR3 contains 16 residues. CDR3 nucleotides: TGCAGTGCTAGAGCTGGACTAGCGGGTATCCAAGAGACCCAGTACTTC. Translating gives CSARAGLAGIQETQYF.